The present entry profiles one TCR beta chain with its context. The specificity of this receptor is unknown. No much larger clonotype is one base removed from it; base qualities were not supplied. From the cysteine through the phenylalanine, the CDR3 covers 13 amino acids. The only DNA kept is the CDR3, 39 bases in frame from the first base. The V and J ends are trimmed by 7 bases and 1 base, leaving 13 bases between them. CDR1 and CDR2 are read off the germline V gene (reference sequence) as GTSNPN and SVGIG. Libraries were built with the immunoSEQ multiplex PCR assay. TCRdb re-hosts the immuneACCESS table, in-frame sequences only. Its copies lack some clones; in the studies checked, an unresolved V gene accounts for under half of them, and the cause for the rest is not known. Within this sample are approximately 25,000 clones, with about nine tenths of them counted one time only. The ten largest clonotypes hold 8.3% of the sample.

This record comes from a study of T cell changes during pregnancy in multiple sclerosis (dated by TCRdb to about 2019). Background for the entire study: The study looked at changes in the T cell repertoire across pregnancy in women with multiple sclerosis.

Rearrangement joined TRBV30 to TRBJ1-1, with the identity of the D gene unclear. Sequenced material: CD8+ T cells from peripheral blood mononuclear cells, taken in the second trimester of pregnancy. This receptor was taken from a female donor with multiple sclerosis, enrolled in a pregnancy study. The DNA sequence follows: TGTGCCTACAATCGCGGCGGGAACACTGAAGCTTTCTTT. This gives the protein CAYNRGGNTEAFF.